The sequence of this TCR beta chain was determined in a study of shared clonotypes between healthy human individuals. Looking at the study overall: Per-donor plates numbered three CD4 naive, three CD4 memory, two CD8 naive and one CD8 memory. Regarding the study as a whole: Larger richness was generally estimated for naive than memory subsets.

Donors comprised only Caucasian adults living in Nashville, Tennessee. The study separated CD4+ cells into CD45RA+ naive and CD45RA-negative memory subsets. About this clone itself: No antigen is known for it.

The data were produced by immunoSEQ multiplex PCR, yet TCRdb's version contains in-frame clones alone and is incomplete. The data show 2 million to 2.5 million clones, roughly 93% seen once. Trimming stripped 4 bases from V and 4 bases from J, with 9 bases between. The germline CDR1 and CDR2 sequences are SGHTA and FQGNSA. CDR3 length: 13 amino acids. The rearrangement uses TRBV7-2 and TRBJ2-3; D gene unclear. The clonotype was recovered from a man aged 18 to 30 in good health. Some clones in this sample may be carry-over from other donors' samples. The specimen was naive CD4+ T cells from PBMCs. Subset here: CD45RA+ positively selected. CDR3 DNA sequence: TGTGCCAGCAGCTCACAGACCCCAGATACGCAGTATTTT. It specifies CASSSQTPDTQYF. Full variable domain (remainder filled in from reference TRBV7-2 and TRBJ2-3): GAGVSQSPSNKVTEKGKDVELRCDPISGHTALYWYRQSLGQGLEFLIYFQGNSAPDKSGLPSDRFSAERTGGSVSTLTIQRTQQEDSAVYLCASSSQTPDTQYFGPGTRLTVL.